This TCR beta chain was sequenced for a study of T cells in localized non-small cell lung cancer. General study findings and limits: Uninvolved adjacent lung, not tumor, had the highest T cell clonality. Higher blood T cell density tracked longer overall survival. Adjacent lung was found to contain a median roughly 50 of the top 100 tumor clones.

About this clone itself: Its antigen remains unknown.

Sequencing was performed with immunoSEQ multiplex PCR; in TCRdb, only in-frame clones are kept and a portion is missing. Among about 40,000 clones listed, about 88% were seen once. The germline V gene encodes CDR1 LGHNA and CDR2 YSLEER. Deletions cut 0 bases from V and 3 bases from J, with 20 bases between. The CDR3 spans 18 residues. This material consisted of peripheral blood, taken before any cancer treatment. This chain uses TRBV4-3 with TRBJ2-5, with D perhaps matching TRBD1 (5 bases). This TCR was recovered from a man aged 18 to 50 with stage I lung adenocarcinoma. The CDR3 protein is CASSQDRLGQGNEETQYF. The CDR3 nucleotides read TGCGCCAGCAGCCAAGATAGGTTGGGCCAGGGAAATGAAGAGACCCAGTACTTC.